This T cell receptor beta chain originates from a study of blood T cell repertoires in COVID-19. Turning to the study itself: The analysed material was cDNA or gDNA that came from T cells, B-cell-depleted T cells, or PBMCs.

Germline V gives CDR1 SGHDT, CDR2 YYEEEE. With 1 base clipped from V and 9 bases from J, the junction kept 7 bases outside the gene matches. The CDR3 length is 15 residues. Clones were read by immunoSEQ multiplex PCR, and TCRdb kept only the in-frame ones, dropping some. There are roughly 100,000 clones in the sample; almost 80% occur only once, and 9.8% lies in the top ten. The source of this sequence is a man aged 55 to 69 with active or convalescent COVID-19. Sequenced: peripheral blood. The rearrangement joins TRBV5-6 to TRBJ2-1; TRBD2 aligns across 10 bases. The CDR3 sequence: CASSLMSSGRSEQFF. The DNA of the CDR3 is TGTGCCAGCAGCTTGATGTCTAGCGGGAGAAGTGAGCAGTTCTTC.